The 29 T cell receptor beta chains below all came from one sample that was sequenced in a study of beta chain features in type 1 diabetes. Study-wide results and caveats: TCRB CDR3 length was moderately but significantly reduced in all four CD4+ subsets of Type 1 diabetes patients.

cDNA synthesis used the whole RNA isolate, giving expressed TCRB sequences. Sequencing was performed with immunoSEQ multiplex PCR; in TCRdb, only in-frame clones are kept and a portion is missing. The sample lists about 230,000 clones, roughly 16% occurring once. These receptors lack a known antigen. Sequencing used naive CD4+ T cells from blood. The receptors originated from a man younger than 40 with type 1 diabetes.

The CDR3 sequence is CASSFLAATYNEQFF. The CDR3 coding sequence is TGTGCCAGCAGCTTCCTAGCGGCAACTTACAATGAGCAGTTCTTC. V is TRBV7-2 and J is TRBJ2-1; 7 nucleotides align to TRBD2. The CDR3 runs 15 residues. Unmatched junction bases numbered 6, after V lost 3 bases and J lost 4 bases. The germline V gene has CDR1 SGHTA and CDR2 FQGNSA.

The chain is built from TRBV4-2 and TRBJ2-4; 10 bases align to TRBD1. This CDR3 is 15 amino acids long. Germline CDR1 and CDR2: LGHNA and YNFKEQ. The V and J ends lost 0 bases and 6 bases, in that order; junction bases with no gene match: 2. The CDR3 nucleotides read TGTGCCAGCAGCCAAGAGGGGACAGGGGTAAACATTCAGTACTTC. Translated, it gives CASSQEGTGVNIQYF.

This clone has only a few counts. The V call is TRBV27, the J call TRBJ2-3; 10 positions agree with TRBD1. This CDR3 region has 15 residues. The junction had 2 bases not matched to a gene; V was cut back by 0 bases and J by 5 bases. Germline V gene lookup returns CDR1 MNHEY and CDR2 SMNVEV (reference sequence). CDR3 amino acids: CASSLSDRGEDTQYF. The CDR3 region has the DNA TGTGCCAGCAGTTTATCGGACAGGGGGGAAGATACGCAGTATTTT.

V usage is TRBV27 and J usage is TRBJ2-3; 9 nucleotides align to TRBD2. In germline, CDR1 is MNHEY, CDR2 SMNVEV (reference sequence). This CDR3 has 16 residues. Unmatched junction bases numbered 13, after V lost 5 bases and J lost 7 bases. CDR3 nucleotide sequence: TGTGCCAGCAGTCTTATGGTAGCGGGAGCAATATATACGCAGTATTTT. This sequence encodes CASSLMVAGAIYTQYF.

The V call is TRBV7-3, the J call TRBJ1-3; D not certain. V shed 0 bases and J shed 4 bases, with 4 bases lying between them. Germline V lookup: CDR1 SGHTA, CDR2 FQGTGA. The CDR3 spans 13 residues. The CDR3 sequence: CASSLTEGNTIYF. DNA for the CDR3: TGTGCCAGCAGCTTAACTGAGGGAAACACCATATATTTT. Together with reference TRBV7-3 and TRBJ1-3, the CDR3 gives the full variable domain: GAGVSQTPSNKVTEKGKYVELRCDPISGHTALYWYRQSLGQGPEFLIYFQGTGAADDSGLPNDRFFAVRPEGSVSTLKIQRTERGDSAVYLCASSLTEGNTIYFGEGSWLTVV.

In its sample, this clone was seen a few times. The V gene is TRBV2, the J gene TRBJ1-1, with D perhaps TRBD1 (5 bases). V was cut by 4 bases and J by 1 base, with 7 bases left in between. Germline V CDR1 and CDR2: SNHLY, FYNNEI. The CDR3 runs 13 residues. DNA of the CDR3: TGTGCCAGCAGTGGACAGAAGAACACTGAAGCTTTCTTT. Its protein product is CASSGQKNTEAFF.

V is TRBV9 and J is TRBJ2-1; unclear D gene. CDR3 size: 14 residues. The germline V gene encodes CDR1 SGDLS and CDR2 YYNGEE. Trimming removed 0 bases at V and 3 bases at J, with 7 bases between. The CDR3 sequence is CASSVGNSYNEQFF. The CDR3 DNA sequence: TGTGCCAGCAGCGTAGGCAATAGCTACAATGAGCAGTTCTTC.

With regard to this clone: The sample contains more than one DNA sequence encoding this CDR3. The chain combines TRBV5-4 with TRBJ2-5, with TRBD2 identical over 9 bases. With V trimmed by 0 bases and J by 2 bases, 2 bases remained unmatched. The germline CDR1 and CDR2 sequences are SGHNT and YYREEE (reference sequence). The CDR3 extends over 15 amino acids. CDR3 loop: CASSLGLAAQETQYF. Here the CDR3 DNA reads TGTGCCAGCAGCTTGGGACTAGCGGCACAAGAGACCCAGTACTTC.

There are a few counts of this clone. This chain joins TRBV18 and TRBJ2-1, with D maybe TRBD2 (5 bases). The V gene lost 2 bases and the J gene lost 0 bases, with 11 bases spanning the gap. This CDR3 spans 16 amino acids. CDR1 is KGHSH, CDR2 LQKENI, per germline. This CDR3 is CASSPLGADSYNEQFF. CDR3 DNA: TGTGCCAGCTCACCATTGGGAGCGGACTCCTACAATGAGCAGTTCTTC.

This clone was observed a few times. The genes are TRBV7-9 and TRBJ2-6; no definite D call. The CDR3 loop spans 13 amino acids. The germline CDR1 and CDR2 sequences are SEHNR and FQNEAQ (reference sequence). V was pared by 5 bases and J by 7 bases, with 9 bases between. In DNA, the CDR3 is TGTGCCAGCAGCCCTTCCCAAGCCAACGTCCTGACTTTC. It yields the protein CASSPSQANVLTF.

In its sample, this clone was seen a few times. The V gene is TRBV7-9, the J gene TRBJ2-1; D could derive from TRBD1 or TRBD2 (5 bases each). There are 14 residues in the CDR3. Germline V gene sequence: CDR1 SEHNR, CDR2 FQNEAQ (reference sequence). Trimming removed 5 bases at V and 8 bases at J, with 16 bases between. DNA for the CDR3: TGTGCCAGCAGCCGGCAGGGTATCGGGGATGAGCAGTTCTTC. It is translated as CASSRQGIGDEQFF.

The chain uses TRBV13 and TRBJ2-1; TRBD2 aligns across 7 bases. The CDR3 has 12 residues. Germline-derived CDR1 and CDR2 are PRHDT and FYEKMQ (reference sequence). V shed 5 bases and J 9 bases; nucleotides not matched to a gene: 4. The CDR3 is CASSPREGEQFF. DNA for the CDR3: TGTGCCAGCAGCCCAAGGGAGGGTGAGCAGTTCTTC.

This clone was recorded a few times. J is TRBJ2-3 and V is TRBV4-1; 7 positions match TRBD2. J was trimmed by 7 bases and V by 1 base; bases with no gene match: 8. The CDR3 spans 15 residues. The germline V gene has CDR1 MGHRA and CDR2 YSYEKL. Written as DNA, the CDR3 is TGCGCCAGCAGCCAAGTTATAGGGACTACTAATACGCAGTATTTT. It codes for CASSQVIGTTNTQYF.

The chain carries TRBV6-9 and TRBJ2-1, with 11 bases that match TRBD2. With 0 bases clipped from V and 4 bases from J, the junction kept 5 bases outside the gene matches. This CDR3 region has 17 residues. In germline, CDR1 is MNHGY, CDR2 SVAAGI. CDR3 DNA sequence: TGTGCCAGCAGTTATTCCTCCCGACTAGCGGGGTACAATGAGCAGTTCTTC. It specifies CASSYSSRLAGYNEQFF.

Regarding this clone: Different DNA sequences within this sample yield the same CDR3. V is TRBV7-9 and J is TRBJ2-7; no definite D call. CDR3 length: 11 amino acids. Germline CDR1 SEHNR, CDR2 FQNEAQ (reference sequence). Trimming removed 5 bases at V and 2 bases at J, with 4 bases between. This chain's CDR3 is CASSPAYEQYF. As DNA, the CDR3 is TGTGCCAGCAGCCCTGCCTACGAGCAGTACTTC.

This rearrangement joins TRBV29-1 to TRBJ1-5; D remains ambiguous. The CDR3 consists of 11 residues. Looked up from germline, CDR1 is SQVTM and CDR2 is ANQGSEA. The CDR3 region is CTAPDRQPQHF. As DNA, the CDR3 is TGCACCGCTCCGGACCGGCAGCCCCAGCATTTT.

V and J are TRBV30 and TRBJ2-7, with TRBD1 identical over 10 bases. The CDR3 is 15 residues long. Germline V gives CDR1 GTSNPN, CDR2 SVGIG (reference sequence). Trimming at V came to 2 bases and at J to 4 bases, leaving 8 bases not matched to a gene. CDR3 amino acids: CAWSFGTGDFYEQYF. The CDR3, as DNA: TGTGCCTGGAGTTTCGGGACAGGGGATTTTTACGAGCAGTACTTC.

V gene TRBV27 combines with J gene TRBJ2-3; 7 bases are shared with TRBD2. V gave up 5 bases and J gave up 4 bases; unmatched junction bases: 9. The CDR3 is 15 amino acids. Germline CDR1 is MNHEY and CDR2 is SMNVEV (reference sequence). In nucleotides, the CDR3 is TGTGCCAGCAGTCTTCGGGCGGGAGATGCAGATACGCAGTATTTT. Amino acid sequence: CASSLRAGDADTQYF.

This clone has just a few counts. The chain carries TRBV29-1 and TRBJ2-7; TRBD1 agrees at 9 bases. The CDR3 sequence is 14 residues long. Germline lookup yields CDR1 SQVTM and CDR2 ANQGSEA. The junction had 9 bases not matched to a gene; V was cut back by 5 bases and J by 4 bases. CDR3 sequence: CSVRPGTGKYEQYF. DNA of the CDR3: TGCAGCGTTCGGCCCGGGACAGGGAAGTACGAGCAGTACTTC.

The chain is built from TRBV18 and TRBJ2-3, with 8 bases aligning to TRBD2. V shed 4 bases and J 3 bases; nucleotides not matched to a gene: 9. The CDR3 has 16 residues. Germline assignment: CDR1 KGHSH and CDR2 LQKENI. The CDR3 coding sequence is TGTGCCAGCTCACAATCACCGGGACTAGGAACAGATACGCAGTATTTT. Translating it yields CASSQSPGLGTDTQYF.

This clone has a handful of counts. The rearrangement uses TRBV7-2 and TRBJ1-2; possible D gene TRBD1, 5 bases. The CDR3 has 13 residues. V lost 8 bases and J lost 1, with 11 bases in between. Germline values: CDR1 SGHTA, CDR2 FQGNSA. The DNA for the CDR3 is TGTGCCAGCTGGGAGACAGTTAACTATGGCTACACCTTC. Protein: CASWETVNYGYTF.

V usage is TRBV4-2 and J usage is TRBJ2-7; unclear D gene. Germline lookup yields CDR1 LGHNA and CDR2 YNFKEQ. The CDR3 is made up of 13 amino acids. V was pared by 4 bases and J by 5 bases, with 12 bases between. CDR3: CASSRVNEDEQYF. CDR3 sequence (DNA): TGTGCCAGCAGCCGCGTTAACGAGGACGAGCAGTACTTC.

V usage is TRBV4-2 and J usage is TRBJ2-1, with 12 positions matching TRBD2. The CDR3 is 15 residues long. J lost 9 bases, V lost 3 bases, and 6 bases had no gene match. Looked up from germline, CDR1 is LGHNA and CDR2 is YNFKEQ. DNA for the CDR3: TGTGCCAGCAGCCACACTAGCGGGAGGTCGGTTGAGCAGTTCTTC. Residues: CASSHTSGRSVEQFF.

This clone turned up a few times. V and J are TRBV29-1 and TRBJ2-3, with D possibly TRBD2 on 5 matching bases. Germline loops: CDR1 SQVTM, CDR2 ANQGSEA. Trimming pared 7 bases from V and 3 bases from J, leaving 14 bases between. The CDR3 spans 13 residues. Written as DNA, the CDR3 is TGCAGCGGTGTGGCGGGCGGAACAGATACGCAGTATTTT. Its translation: CSGVAGGTDTQYF.

V usage is TRBV29-1 and J usage is TRBJ1-1; D unresolved. The CDR3 is made up of 12 amino acids. V lost 5 bases and J 3 bases, leaving 10 bases between the germline ends. CDR1 and CDR2 (germline): SQVTM, ANQGSEA. CDR3 loop: CSVSDGDTEAFF. The CDR3 bases are TGCAGCGTTTCTGACGGAGACACTGAAGCTTTCTTT.

This rearrangement joins TRBV19 to TRBJ2-7, with 12 nucleotides matching TRBD2. This CDR3 region has 15 residues. Germline-derived CDR1 and CDR2 are LNHDA and SQIVND (reference sequence). The V and J ends lost 1 base and 3 bases, in that order; junction bases with no gene match: 1. CDR3 DNA: TGTGCCAGTAGTATAGGACTAGCGGGAGTCTACGAGCAGTACTTC. This translates into CASSIGLAGVYEQYF.

V is TRBV30 and J is TRBJ1-5; D remains unclear. The germline V gene encodes CDR1 GTSNPN and CDR2 SVGIG (reference sequence). The germline V and J ends were trimmed by 4 bases and 7 bases, with 11 bases remaining between them. CDR3 length equals 12 residues. CDR3 loop: CAWTVLGQPQHF. Here the CDR3 DNA reads TGTGCCTGGACAGTATTAGGGCAGCCCCAGCATTTT.

The rearrangement links TRBV9 to TRBJ1-2, with D maybe TRBD1 (5 bases). Germline loops: CDR1 SGDLS, CDR2 YYNGEE. The CDR3 totals 13 residues. The V and J ends lost 5 bases and 4 bases respectively, with 12 bases between them. Here the CDR3 DNA reads TGTGCCAGCAGTCCCGGGGGAAGCTATGGCTACACCTTC. Its translation is CASSPGGSYGYTF.

This chain uses TRBV15 with TRBJ2-5, with 7 bases fitting TRBD2. There are 15 residues in the CDR3. Trimming at V came to 0 bases and at J to 5 bases, leaving 6 bases not matched to a gene. CDR1 is LNHNV and CDR2 is YYDKDF in the germline V gene (reference sequence). CDR3 coding DNA: TGTGCCACCAGCAGAGAGAACGGGGGGTCGGAGACCCAGTACTTC. It translates to CATSRENGGSETQYF.